This TCR beta chain was identified in a study of glioma-infiltrating T cells. The iRepertoire nested amplicon-rescue multiplex PCR amplified TCR alpha and beta CDR3s from RNA. Tissue mRNA or PBMC total RNA, roughly 100-400 ng, went into one-step reverse transcription and amplification. A single record per CDR3 protein comes from TCRdb applying MiXCR to the multiplex PCR reads. The sample carries approximately 110,000 distinct CDR3 sequences, roughly 25% recorded once. Study-level findings and limits: Tissue-blood divergence was below expectation in non-neoplastic patients, above in gliomas.

V was shortened by 6 bases and J by 5 bases, with 13 bases between the two germline ends. Germline CDR1 is LNHDA and CDR2 is SQIVND (reference sequence). This CDR3 is built from 13 residues. This clonotype came up many times. The antigen remains undetermined. What was sequenced was glioma tissue, nonneoplastic brain tissue, or PBMCs (not recorded which). The origin of this receptor is a human donor with low-grade glioma or glioblastoma, undergoing nonglioma brain surgery, or in good health (not recorded which). This chain uses TRBV19 with TRBJ2-5; a weak D match, TRBD2 (5 bases). CDR3 sequence: CASSPLAFETQYF. The CDR3, as DNA: TGTGCCAGTAGCCCGCTAGCTTTCGAGACCCAGTACTTC.